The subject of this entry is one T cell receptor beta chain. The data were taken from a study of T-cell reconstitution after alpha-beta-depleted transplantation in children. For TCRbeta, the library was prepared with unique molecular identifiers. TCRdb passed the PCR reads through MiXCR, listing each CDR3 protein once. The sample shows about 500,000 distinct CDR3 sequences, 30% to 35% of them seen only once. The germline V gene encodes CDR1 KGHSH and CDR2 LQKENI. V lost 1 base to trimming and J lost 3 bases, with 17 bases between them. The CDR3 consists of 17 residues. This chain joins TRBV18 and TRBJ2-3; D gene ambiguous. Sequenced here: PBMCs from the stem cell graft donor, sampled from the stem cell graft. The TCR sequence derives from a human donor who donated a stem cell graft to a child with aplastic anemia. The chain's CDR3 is CASSPRVTALRTDTQYF. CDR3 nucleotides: TGTGCCAGCTCACCACGTGTTACGGCCCTCAGGACAGATACGCAGTATTTT.